A single count supports the clone carrying this T cell receptor beta chain. Building of the TCR beta libraries involved iRepertoire HTBI primers and Arm-PCR of CDR3 regions. TCRdb re-called the multiplex PCR reads with MiXCR, one entry per CDR3 protein. This sample carries approximately 400,000 distinct CDR3 sequences, about 16% of them seen once, and the ten largest clones take approximately 15%. This CDR3 region has 13 residues. V lost 8 bases to trimming and J lost 11 bases; unmatched junction nucleotides: 8. CDR1 is SGHNT, CDR2 YENEEA, per germline. The record originates from a study of regulatory T cells in long-lasting Graves disease. Time point indicated: newly diagnosed GD, antithyroid drugs for less than 3 months. Preparation of the TCR library used RNA extracted from PBMCs. Peripheral blood, at nine milliliters, went into EDTA tubes. These same data were also listed under a study on T cells in Graves' hyperthyroidism and ophthalmopathy.

J is TRBJ2-7 and V is TRBV11-3, with TRBD2 identical over 14 bases. This receptor was identified in a woman aged 30 to 39 with Graves disease. Sequenced here: peripheral blood mononuclear cells (PBMCs), sampled at new diagnosis, from a patient treated with antithyroid drugs. The CDR3: CASLGLAGDFEYF. Written as DNA, the CDR3 is TGTGCCAGCCTGGGACTAGCGGGAGACTTTGAGTACTTC. The complete variable domain, with remaining parts taken from reference TRBV11-3 and TRBJ2-7, reads EAGVVQSPRYKIIEKKQPVAFWCNPISGHNTLYWYLQNLGQGPELLIRYENEEAVDDSQLPKDRFSAERLKGVDSTLKIQPAELGDSAVYLCASLGLAGDFEYFGPGTRLTVT.